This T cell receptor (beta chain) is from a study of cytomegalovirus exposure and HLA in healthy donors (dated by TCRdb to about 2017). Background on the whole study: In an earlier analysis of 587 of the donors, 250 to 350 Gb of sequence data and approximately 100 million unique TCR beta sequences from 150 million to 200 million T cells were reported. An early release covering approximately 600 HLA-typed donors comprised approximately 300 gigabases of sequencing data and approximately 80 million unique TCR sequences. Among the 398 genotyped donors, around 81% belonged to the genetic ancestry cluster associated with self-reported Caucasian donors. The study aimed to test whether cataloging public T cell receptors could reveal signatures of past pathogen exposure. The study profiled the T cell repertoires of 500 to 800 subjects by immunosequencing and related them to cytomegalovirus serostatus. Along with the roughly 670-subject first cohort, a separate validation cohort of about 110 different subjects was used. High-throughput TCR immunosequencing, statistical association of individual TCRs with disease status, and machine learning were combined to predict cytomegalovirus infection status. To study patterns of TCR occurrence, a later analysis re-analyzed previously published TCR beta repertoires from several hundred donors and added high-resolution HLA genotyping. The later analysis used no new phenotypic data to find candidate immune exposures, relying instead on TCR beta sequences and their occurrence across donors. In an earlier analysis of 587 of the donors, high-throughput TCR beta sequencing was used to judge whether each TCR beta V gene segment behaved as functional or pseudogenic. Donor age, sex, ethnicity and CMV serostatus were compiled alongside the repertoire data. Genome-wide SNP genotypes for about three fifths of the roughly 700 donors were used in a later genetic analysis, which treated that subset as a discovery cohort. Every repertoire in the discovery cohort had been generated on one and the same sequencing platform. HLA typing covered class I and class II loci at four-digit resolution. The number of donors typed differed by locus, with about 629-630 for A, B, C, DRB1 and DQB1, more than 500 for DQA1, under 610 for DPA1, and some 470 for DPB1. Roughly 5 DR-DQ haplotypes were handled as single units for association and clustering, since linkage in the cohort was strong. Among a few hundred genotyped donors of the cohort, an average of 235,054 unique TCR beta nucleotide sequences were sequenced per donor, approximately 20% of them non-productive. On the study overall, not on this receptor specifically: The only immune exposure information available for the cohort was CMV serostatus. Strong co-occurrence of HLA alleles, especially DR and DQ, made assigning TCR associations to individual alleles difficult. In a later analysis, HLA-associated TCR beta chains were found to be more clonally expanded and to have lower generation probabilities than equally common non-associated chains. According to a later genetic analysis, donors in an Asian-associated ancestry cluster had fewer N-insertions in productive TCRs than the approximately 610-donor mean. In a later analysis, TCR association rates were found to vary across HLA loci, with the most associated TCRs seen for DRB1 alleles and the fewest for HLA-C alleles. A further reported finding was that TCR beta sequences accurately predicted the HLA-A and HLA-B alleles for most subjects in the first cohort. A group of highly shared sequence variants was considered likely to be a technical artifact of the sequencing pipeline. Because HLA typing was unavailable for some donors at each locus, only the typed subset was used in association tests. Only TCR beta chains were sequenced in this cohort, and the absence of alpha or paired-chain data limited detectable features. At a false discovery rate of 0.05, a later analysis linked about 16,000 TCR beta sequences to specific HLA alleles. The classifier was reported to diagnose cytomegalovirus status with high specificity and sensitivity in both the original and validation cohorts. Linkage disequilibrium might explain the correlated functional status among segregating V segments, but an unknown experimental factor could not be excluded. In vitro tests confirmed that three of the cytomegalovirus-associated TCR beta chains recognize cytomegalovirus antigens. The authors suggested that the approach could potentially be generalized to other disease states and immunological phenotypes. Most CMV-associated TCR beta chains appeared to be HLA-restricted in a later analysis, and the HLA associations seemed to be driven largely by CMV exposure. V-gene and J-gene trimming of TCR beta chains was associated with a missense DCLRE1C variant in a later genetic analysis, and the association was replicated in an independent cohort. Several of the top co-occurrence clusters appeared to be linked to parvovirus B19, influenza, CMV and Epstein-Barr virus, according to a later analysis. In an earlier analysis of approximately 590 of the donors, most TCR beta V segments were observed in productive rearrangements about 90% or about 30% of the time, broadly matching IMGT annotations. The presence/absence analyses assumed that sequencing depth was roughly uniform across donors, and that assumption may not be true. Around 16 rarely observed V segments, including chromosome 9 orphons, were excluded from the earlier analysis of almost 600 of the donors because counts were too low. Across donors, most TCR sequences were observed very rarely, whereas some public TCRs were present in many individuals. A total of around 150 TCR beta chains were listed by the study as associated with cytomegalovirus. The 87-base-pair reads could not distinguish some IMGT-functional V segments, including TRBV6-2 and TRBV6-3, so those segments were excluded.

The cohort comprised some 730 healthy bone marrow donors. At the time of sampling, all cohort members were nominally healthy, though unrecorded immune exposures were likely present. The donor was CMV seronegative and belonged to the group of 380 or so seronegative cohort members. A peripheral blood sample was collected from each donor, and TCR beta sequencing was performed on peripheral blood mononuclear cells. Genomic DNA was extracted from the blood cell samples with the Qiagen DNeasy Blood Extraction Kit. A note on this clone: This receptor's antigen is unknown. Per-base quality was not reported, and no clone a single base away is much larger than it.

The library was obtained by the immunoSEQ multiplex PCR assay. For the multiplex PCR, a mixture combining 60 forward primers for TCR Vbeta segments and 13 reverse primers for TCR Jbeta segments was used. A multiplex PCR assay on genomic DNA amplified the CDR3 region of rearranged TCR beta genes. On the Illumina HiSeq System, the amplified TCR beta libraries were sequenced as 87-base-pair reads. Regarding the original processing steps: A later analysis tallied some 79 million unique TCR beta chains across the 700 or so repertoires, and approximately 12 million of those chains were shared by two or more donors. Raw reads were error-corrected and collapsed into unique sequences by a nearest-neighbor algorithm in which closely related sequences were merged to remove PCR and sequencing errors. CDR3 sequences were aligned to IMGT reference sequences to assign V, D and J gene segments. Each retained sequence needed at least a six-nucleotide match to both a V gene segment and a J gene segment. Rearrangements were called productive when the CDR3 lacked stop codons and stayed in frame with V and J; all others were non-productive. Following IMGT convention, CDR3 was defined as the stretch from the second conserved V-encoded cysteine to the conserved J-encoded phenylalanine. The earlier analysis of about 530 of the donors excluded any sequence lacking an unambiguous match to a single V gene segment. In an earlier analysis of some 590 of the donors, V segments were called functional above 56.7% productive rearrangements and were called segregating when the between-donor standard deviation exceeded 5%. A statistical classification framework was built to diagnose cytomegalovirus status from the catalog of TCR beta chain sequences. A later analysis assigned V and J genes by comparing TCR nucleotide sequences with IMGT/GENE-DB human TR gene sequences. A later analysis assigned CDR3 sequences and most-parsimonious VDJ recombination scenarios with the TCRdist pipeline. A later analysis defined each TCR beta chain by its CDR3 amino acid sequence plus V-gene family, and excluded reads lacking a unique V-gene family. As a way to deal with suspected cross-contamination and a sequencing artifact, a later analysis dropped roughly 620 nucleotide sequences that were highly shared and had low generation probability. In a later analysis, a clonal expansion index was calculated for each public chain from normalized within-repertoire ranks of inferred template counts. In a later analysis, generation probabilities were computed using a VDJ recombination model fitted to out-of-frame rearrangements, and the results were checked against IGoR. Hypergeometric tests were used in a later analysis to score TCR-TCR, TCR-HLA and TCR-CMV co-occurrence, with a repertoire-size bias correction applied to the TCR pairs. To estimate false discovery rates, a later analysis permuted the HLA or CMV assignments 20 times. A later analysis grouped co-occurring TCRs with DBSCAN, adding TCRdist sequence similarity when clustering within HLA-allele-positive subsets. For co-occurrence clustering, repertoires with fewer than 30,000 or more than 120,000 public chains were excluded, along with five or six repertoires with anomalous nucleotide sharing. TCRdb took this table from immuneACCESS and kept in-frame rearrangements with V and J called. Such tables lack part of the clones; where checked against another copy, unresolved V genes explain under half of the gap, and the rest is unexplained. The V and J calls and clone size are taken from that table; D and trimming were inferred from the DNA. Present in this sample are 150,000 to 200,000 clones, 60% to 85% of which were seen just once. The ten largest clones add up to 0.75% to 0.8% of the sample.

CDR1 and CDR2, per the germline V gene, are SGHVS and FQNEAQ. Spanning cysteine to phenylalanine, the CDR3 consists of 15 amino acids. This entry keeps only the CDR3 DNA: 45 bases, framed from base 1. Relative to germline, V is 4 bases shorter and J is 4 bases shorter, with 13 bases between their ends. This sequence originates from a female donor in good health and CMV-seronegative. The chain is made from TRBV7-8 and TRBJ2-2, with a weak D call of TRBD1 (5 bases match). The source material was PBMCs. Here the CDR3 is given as CASSSRVWGTGELFF. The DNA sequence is TGTGCCAGCAGCTCCAGGGTTTGGGGCACCGGGGAGCTGTTTTTT.